Shown below are 17 T cell receptor beta chains from a single sample sequenced in a study of cytomegalovirus exposure and HLA in healthy donors. The PCR made use of 60 Vbeta and 13 Jbeta primers. Clones were read by immunoSEQ multiplex PCR, and TCRdb kept only the in-frame ones, dropping some. The data show 110,000 to 150,000 clones, about 75% seen once. Sequencing was done on a sample of PBMCs. All receptors come from a woman in her thirties in good health and CMV-seronegative.

CDR3 DNA: TGCAGCAACAAAAGGGTCCGGGGAACTGAAGCTTTCTTT. This translates into CSNKRVRGTEAFF. This rearrangement joins TRBV29-1 to TRBJ1-1; D gene ambiguous. CDR3 length equals 13 residues. V lost 8 bases, J lost 5 bases, and 18 bases lay in between. Germline CDR1 SQVTM, CDR2 ANQGSEA.

The chain links TRBV28 to TRBJ1-2; D call uncertain. V was pared by 6 bases and J by 0 bases, with 14 bases between. CDR3 length: 15 residues. From germline, CDR1 is MDHEN and CDR2 SYDVKM. CDR3 coding DNA: TGTGCCAGCAGGGAGGGAACCTTGGCTAACTATGGCTACACCTTC. This translates into CASREGTLANYGYTF.

The rearrangement joins TRBV7-9 to TRBJ1-2; no firm D call. The CDR3 contains 14 residues. V lost 5 bases and J lost 2, with 12 bases in between. Per germline, CDR1 SEHNR and CDR2 FQNEAQ (reference sequence). DNA of the CDR3: TGTGCCAGCAGCCCCGCCGGGAGGAACTATGGCTACACCTTC. It is translated as CASSPAGRNYGYTF.

This clone came up a few times. The V and J genes are TRBV28 and TRBJ2-7, with 8 bases fitting TRBD2. The CDR3 runs to 15 residues. CDR1 MDHEN and CDR2 SYDVKM come from the germline V gene. V lost 6 bases, J lost 4 bases, and 11 bases stayed unmatched. The CDR3 nucleotides are TGTGCCAGCAGACCCCACGGCGCGGGAGGTTACGAGCAGTACTTC. It specifies CASRPHGAGGYEQYF.

The chain couples TRBV6-5 to TRBJ2-1; TRBD2 aligns across 11 bases. V shed 4 bases and J 6 bases; nucleotides not matched to a gene: 5. The CDR3 has 15 residues. The V gene's germline CDR1 is MNHEY and CDR2 SVGAGI. The CDR3 nucleotides read TGTGCCAGCAGTTTTGTAGCGGGAGGGCCCAATGAGCAGTTCTTC. Protein product: CASSFVAGGPNEQFF.

The chain couples TRBV4-1 to TRBJ2-7; 13 nucleotides match TRBD2. This CDR3 has 20 residues. Germline loops: CDR1 MGHRA, CDR2 YSYEKL. The V segment lost 3 bases and the J segment 0 bases; nucleotides outside the gene matches: 14. CDR3 DNA sequence: TGCGCCAGCAGCCAGGGTCCTGCCGGGACTAGCGGGATTGGCTCCTACGAGCAGTACTTC. Translated, it gives CASSQGPAGTSGIGSYEQYF.

This clone came up once. The CDR3 region is CASRETGETEAFF. Written as DNA, the CDR3 is TGTGCCAGCAGGGAGACAGGAGAAACTGAAGCTTTCTTT. The genes are TRBV6-1 and TRBJ1-1; possible D gene TRBD1, 6 bases. Germline CDR1 MNHNS, CDR2 SASEGT. The V gene lost 6 bases and the J gene lost 5 bases, with 13 bases spanning the gap. This CDR3 region has 13 residues.

The V call is TRBV7-3, the J call TRBJ2-2; D perhaps matches TRBD1 (6 bases). The CDR3 covers 17 residues. With 2 bases removed from V and 6 bases from J, the gap between germline ends came to 19 bases. The V gene's germline CDR1 is SGHTA and CDR2 FQGTGA. The CDR3 sequence is CASSLSLGTHVPGELFF. CDR3 DNA sequence: TGTGCCAGCAGCTTATCGTTGGGGACACACGTACCCGGGGAGCTGTTTTTT.

This clone appeared once. In DNA form, the CDR3 reads TGTGCCAGCAGCTGGGCAGCGGGAGGAATATACAATGAGCAGTTCTTC. It specifies CASSWAAGGIYNEQFF. The chain employs TRBV11-2 and TRBJ2-1, with 9 bases lining up with TRBD2. This CDR3 is 16 amino acids long. Germline CDR1 and CDR2: SGHAT and FQNNGV. With 4 bases clipped from V and 4 bases from J, the junction kept 8 bases outside the gene matches.

V is TRBV7-2 and J is TRBJ2-7, with a possible D match to TRBD2 (5 bases). The germline gives CDR1 SGHTA, CDR2 FQGNSA. Trimming took off 5 bases at V and 4 bases at J, with 12 bases between the two ends. This CDR3 is built from 13 residues. CDR3 DNA sequence: TGTGCCAGCAGCCGGGCGAGGGATTACGAGCAGTACGTC. Residues: CASSRARDYEQYV.

J is TRBJ2-5 and V is TRBV19; TRBD2 matches 8 bases. The CDR3 sequence is 14 residues long. After removal of 5 bases from V and 6 bases from J, the junction contained 8 bases not matched to a gene. Germline CDR1 is LNHDA and CDR2 is SQIVND (reference sequence). The CDR3 is CASSESGGVKTQYF. For the CDR3, the DNA is TGTGCCAGTAGTGAATCGGGGGGGGTAAAGACCCAGTACTTC.

This clone occurred a few times. The chain has TRBV30 and TRBJ2-1, with D possibly TRBD1 on 5 matching bases. In germline, CDR1 is GTSNPN, CDR2 SVGIG (reference sequence). The CDR3 has 13 residues. Trimming took 4 bases from V and 15 from J, leaving 22 bases between them. The CDR3 DNA reads TGTGCCTGGATTGAAATTGGGCGCGAAAGGGGGTTCTTC. The encoded protein is CAWIEIGRERGFF.

The genes are TRBV2 and TRBJ2-1; tentatively, D is TRBD2 (6 bases). This CDR3 spans 13 amino acids. Germline CDR1 is SNHLY and CDR2 is FYNNEI. V was cut by 3 bases and J by 5 bases, with 8 bases left in between. The CDR3 coding sequence is TGTGCCAGCAGTGACCCGGGGGACAATGAGCAGTTCTTC. It encodes CASSDPGDNEQFF.

This clone was found once. The chain has TRBV6-6 and TRBJ2-2; D possibly corresponds to TRBD2 (7 bases). The germline V gene has CDR1 MNHNY and CDR2 SVGAGI (reference sequence). V was cut by 2 bases and J by 4 bases, with 11 bases left in between. CDR3 size: 15 residues. The CDR3 DNA follows: TGTGCCAGCAGTTACAGGGGGGAGGGCACCGGGGAGCTGTTTTTT. Its protein product is CASSYRGEGTGELFF.

This chain uses TRBV6-6 with TRBJ2-5, with D unclear. CDR1 and CDR2 (germline): MNHNY, SVGAGI (reference sequence). V lost 0 bases and J 2 bases, leaving 7 bases between the germline ends. The CDR3 has 14 residues. The CDR3 sequence: CASSYSGIQETQYF. The DNA for the CDR3 is TGTGCCAGCAGTTACTCGGGCATACAAGAGACCCAGTACTTC.

V usage is TRBV6-1 and J usage is TRBJ1-6; D ambiguous. Germline assignment: CDR1 MNHNS and CDR2 SASEGT. V was trimmed by 3 bases and J by 5 bases, leaving 8 bases between them. The CDR3 extends over 14 amino acids. DNA for the CDR3: TGTGCCAGCAGTGAGTGGCTGAATAATTCACCCCTCCACTTT. It encodes CASSEWLNNSPLHF.

The chain joins TRBV28 to TRBJ1-3; perhaps TRBD1 as D (5 bases). Germline V gene sequence: CDR1 MDHEN, CDR2 SYDVKM. The CDR3 has 14 residues. V was cut by 5 bases and J by 0 bases, with 8 bases left in between. The CDR3 reads CASSGRGSGNTIYF. The DNA of the CDR3 is TGTGCCAGCAGTGGGAGGGGCTCTGGAAACACCATATATTTT.